The 16 T cell receptor beta chains below all came from one sample that was sequenced in a study of blood T cell repertoires in COVID-19. Clones were read by immunoSEQ multiplex PCR, and TCRdb kept only the in-frame ones, dropping some. Found here are roughly 190,000 clones, around 90% of them singletons; the top ten hold approximately 0.5%. The specimen was peripheral blood. These receptors were taken from a man between 45 and 60 years old with acute or convalescent COVID-19.

This clone was observed a few times. The chain links TRBV6-5 to TRBJ2-2; 9 bases line up with TRBD2. This CDR3 is 15 amino acids long. The V gene end was trimmed by 7 bases and the J gene end by 4 bases; junction bases not matched to a gene: 7. Germline-derived CDR1 and CDR2 are MNHEY and SVGAGI. The CDR3 region is CASTPGLAITGELFF. The DNA of the CDR3 is TGTGCCAGCACCCCGGGACTAGCTATCACCGGGGAGCTGTTTTTT.

The chain recombines TRBV5-1 with TRBJ2-6; D is unresolved. V lost 7 bases and J lost 0, with 11 bases in between. The CDR3 extends over 15 amino acids. CDR1 is SGHRS, CDR2 YFSETQ, per germline. The CDR3 nucleotides read TGCGCCAGCCGCCCCACAGTCTCTGGGGCCAACGTCCTGACTTTC. Encoded protein: CASRPTVSGANVLTF.

The gene calls are TRBV11-1 and TRBJ2-7, with unresolved D. Trimming cost V 1 base and J 6 bases, with 7 bases left between them. The CDR3 covers 12 residues. CDR1 and CDR2 (germline): SGHAT, FQDESV (reference sequence). CDR3 coding DNA: TGTGCCAGCAGCTTAGGTTCGGGCGAGCAGTACGTC. This sequence encodes CASSLGSGEQYV.

V is TRBV3-1 (or the pseudogene TRBV3-2) and J is TRBJ2-5; maybe TRBD1 (6 bases). This CDR3 comprises 16 residues. V was cut by 1 base and J by 5 bases, with 17 bases left in between. Germline V gene lookup returns CDR1 LGHDT and CDR2 YNNKEL (reference sequence). CDR3: CASSQGGRAPGETQYF. The CDR3 region has the DNA TGTGCCAGCAGCCAAGGGGGGCGGGCCCCGGGGGAGACCCAGTACTTC.

The chain couples TRBV10-3 to TRBJ1-1; unclear D gene. Trimming stripped 2 bases from V and 1 base from J, with 11 bases between. Germline CDR1 ENHRY, CDR2 SYGVKD. The CDR3 is made up of 15 amino acids. CDR3: CAISEEVAWNTEAFF. The DNA for the CDR3 is TGTGCCATCAGTGAGGAAGTGGCCTGGAACACTGAAGCTTTCTTT.

J is TRBJ2-5 and V is TRBV5-4, with D perhaps TRBD2 (6 bases). The CDR3 contains 12 residues. The V end lost 10 bases, the J end lost 7 bases, and 17 bases lay between the germline ends. In germline, CDR1 is SGHNT, CDR2 YYREEE (reference sequence). The CDR3 DNA reads TGTGCCGTCCGGGACTCCCGGGGGACCCAGTACTTC. Translated, it gives CAVRDSRGTQYF.

J is TRBJ2-1 and V is TRBV5-4; TRBD2 aligns across 8 bases. V trimming: 0 bases; J trimming: 8 bases; junction bases outside the gene matches: 7. CDR3 size: 15 residues. Germline values: CDR1 SGHNT, CDR2 YYREEE (reference sequence). CDR3 in DNA: TGTGCCAGCAGCTTGGGACTAGCGAGGGAATATGAGCAGTTCTTC. Protein product: CASSLGLAREYEQFF.

The genes are TRBV18 and TRBJ2-3; 9 nucleotides match TRBD2. This CDR3 is built from 18 residues. Unmatched junction bases numbered 13, after V lost 4 bases and J lost 2 bases. In germline, CDR1 is KGHSH, CDR2 LQKENI. Here the CDR3 DNA reads TGTGCCAGCTCACGGTCCCCCGCCGCGGGAGGGTACACAGATACGCAGTATTTT. It translates to CASSRSPAAGGYTDTQYF.

CDR3: CALRTSALQSDTQYF. As DNA, the CDR3 is TGTGCCCTTAGGACTAGCGCTCTTCAATCAGATACGCAGTATTTT. This rearrangement joins TRBV10-3 to TRBJ2-3; 9 bases agree with TRBD2. Germline CDR1 is ENHRY and CDR2 is SYGVKD. This CDR3 is built from 15 residues. Unmatched junction bases numbered 13, after V lost 11 bases and J lost 4 bases.

CDR3 sequence: CASSSRARVTEAFF. In nucleotides, the CDR3 is TGTGCCAGTAGTTCCAGGGCAAGGGTTACTGAAGCTTTCTTT. The rearrangement links TRBV19 to TRBJ1-1; TRBD1 is a possible D gene (5 bases). The CDR3 is 14 amino acids. V gave up 5 bases and J gave up 5 bases, with 15 bases separating them. Germline V gene sequence: CDR1 LNHDA, CDR2 SQIVND (reference sequence).

The chain combines TRBV10-3 with TRBJ2-7, with 7 bases identical to TRBD1. Germline V gives CDR1 ENHRY, CDR2 SYGVKD. J lost 3 bases, V lost 6 bases, and 5 bases had no gene match. This CDR3 comprises 13 residues. The CDR3, as DNA: TGTGCCATCAGCCCTAGACAGGGCTACGAGCAGTACTTC. This sequence encodes CAISPRQGYEQYF.

The rearrangement joins TRBV9 to TRBJ2-3; tentative D call: TRBD2 (5 bases). Germline V gene data show CDR1 as SGDLS and CDR2 as YYNGEE. The CDR3 contains 14 residues. The V end lost 4 bases, the J end lost 1 base, and 10 bases lay between the germline ends. The CDR3 DNA reads TGTGCCAGCAGCCTACGGACTGGCACAGATACGCAGTATTTT. Protein sequence: CASSLRTGTDTQYF.

This chain joins TRBV19 and TRBJ1-2; D gene ambiguous. With 2 bases removed from V and 1 base from J, the gap between germline ends came to 5 bases. Germline assignment: CDR1 LNHDA and CDR2 SQIVND (reference sequence). The CDR3 contains 13 residues. The CDR3 loop is CASSISDNYGYTF. The CDR3 region has the DNA TGTGCCAGTAGTATATCAGATAACTATGGCTACACCTTC.

This clone came up a few times. The chain has TRBV5-4 and TRBJ2-7; D unresolved. Between the trimmed V and J ends, which lost 4 bases and 0 bases, there was a span of 14 bases. Per germline, CDR1 SGHNT and CDR2 YYREEE (reference sequence). The CDR3 totals 15 residues. The CDR3 DNA reads TGTGCCAGCAGCCGAGGCGACCGGAGCTCCTACGAGCAGTACGTC. Translating gives CASSRGDRSSYEQYV.

V gene TRBV28 combines with J gene TRBJ2-7, with TRBD1 as a possible D gene (6 bases). Trimming took 6 bases from V and 0 from J, leaving 12 bases between them. The CDR3 consists of 14 residues. Germline loops: CDR1 MDHEN, CDR2 SYDVKM. CDR3 coding DNA: TGTGCCAGCAGCTCCAGGGGAAGCTCCTACGAGCAGTACGTC. Its translation: CASSSRGSSYEQYV.

The chain combines TRBV3-1 (or the pseudogene TRBV3-2) with TRBJ2-2; 8 bases agree with TRBD2. The V gene's germline CDR1 is LGHDT and CDR2 YNNKEL (reference sequence). J was trimmed by 5 bases and V by 1 base; bases with no gene match: 9. CDR3 length: 17 residues. This chain's CDR3 is CASSQVGAGGLTGELFF. As DNA, the CDR3 is TGTGCCAGCAGCCAAGTTGGCGCGGGAGGCCTAACCGGGGAGCTGTTTTTT.